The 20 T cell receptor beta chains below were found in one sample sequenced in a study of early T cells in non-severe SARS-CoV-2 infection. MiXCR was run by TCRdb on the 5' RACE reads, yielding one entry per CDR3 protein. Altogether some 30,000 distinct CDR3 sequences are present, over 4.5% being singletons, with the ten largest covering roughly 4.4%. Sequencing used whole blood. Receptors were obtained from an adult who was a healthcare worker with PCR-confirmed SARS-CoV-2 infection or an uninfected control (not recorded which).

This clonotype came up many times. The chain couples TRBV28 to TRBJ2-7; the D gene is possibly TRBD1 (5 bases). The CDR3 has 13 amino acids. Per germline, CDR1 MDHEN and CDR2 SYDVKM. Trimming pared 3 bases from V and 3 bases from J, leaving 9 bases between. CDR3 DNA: TGTGCCAGCAGTTTCCTCGACAGCTACGAGCAGTACTTC. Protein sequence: CASSFLDSYEQYF.

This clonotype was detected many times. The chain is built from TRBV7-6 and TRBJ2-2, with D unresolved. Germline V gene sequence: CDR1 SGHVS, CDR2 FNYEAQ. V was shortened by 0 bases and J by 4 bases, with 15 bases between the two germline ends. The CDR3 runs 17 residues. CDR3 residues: CASSLAAGPVPTGELFF. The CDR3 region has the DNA TGTGCCAGCAGCTTAGCCGCCGGCCCTGTTCCCACCGGGGAGCTGTTTTTT. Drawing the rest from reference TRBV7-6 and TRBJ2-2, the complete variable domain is GAGVSQSPRYKVTKRGQDVALRCDPISGHVSLYWYRQALGQGPEFLTYFNYEAQQDKSGLPNDRFSAERPEGSISTLTIQRTEQRDSAMYRCASSLAAGPVPTGELFFGEGSRLTVL.

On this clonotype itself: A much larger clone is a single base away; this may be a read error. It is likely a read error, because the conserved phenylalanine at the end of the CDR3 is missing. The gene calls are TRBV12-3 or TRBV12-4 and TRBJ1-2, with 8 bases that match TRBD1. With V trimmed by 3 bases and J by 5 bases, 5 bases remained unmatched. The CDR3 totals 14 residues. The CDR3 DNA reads TGTGCCAGCAGTTTGGGGACAGGTTTTTATGGCTACACCTAC. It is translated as CASSLGTGFYGYTY.

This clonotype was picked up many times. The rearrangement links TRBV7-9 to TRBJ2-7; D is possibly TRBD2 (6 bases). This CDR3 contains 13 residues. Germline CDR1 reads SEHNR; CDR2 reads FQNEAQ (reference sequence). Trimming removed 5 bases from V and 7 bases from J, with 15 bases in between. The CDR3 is CASSIGLGGEQYF. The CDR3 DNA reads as TGTGCCAGCAGCATCGGGCTGGGGGGAGAGCAGTACTTC.

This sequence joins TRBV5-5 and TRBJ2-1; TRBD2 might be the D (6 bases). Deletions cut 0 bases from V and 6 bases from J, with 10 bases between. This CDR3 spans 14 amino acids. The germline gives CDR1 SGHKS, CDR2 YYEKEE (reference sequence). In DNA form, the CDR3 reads TGTGCCAGCAGCTTGGCCGGGAGTAGCAATGAGCAGTTCTTC. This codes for CASSLAGSSNEQFF. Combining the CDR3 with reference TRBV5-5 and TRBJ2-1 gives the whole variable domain DAGVTQSPTHLIKTRGQQVTLRCSPISGHKSVSWYQQVLGQGPQFIFQYYEKEERGRGNFPDRFSARQFPNYSSELNVNALLLGDSALYLCASSLAGSSNEQFFGPGTRLTVL.

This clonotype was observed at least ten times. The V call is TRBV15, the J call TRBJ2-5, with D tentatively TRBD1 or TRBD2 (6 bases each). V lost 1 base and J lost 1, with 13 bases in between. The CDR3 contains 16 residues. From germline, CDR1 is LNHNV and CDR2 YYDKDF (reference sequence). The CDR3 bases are TGTGCCACCAGCAGAGGGGCAGGAGGGGGCCAAGAGACCCAGTACTTC. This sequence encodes CATSRGAGGGQETQYF.

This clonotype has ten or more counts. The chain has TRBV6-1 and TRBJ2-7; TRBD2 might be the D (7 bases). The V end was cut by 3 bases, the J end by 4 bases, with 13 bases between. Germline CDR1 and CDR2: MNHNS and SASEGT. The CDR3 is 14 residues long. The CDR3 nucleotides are TGTGCCAGCAGTGAGCAAGGGGGGGAGTACGAGCAGTACTTC. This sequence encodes CASSEQGGEYEQYF.

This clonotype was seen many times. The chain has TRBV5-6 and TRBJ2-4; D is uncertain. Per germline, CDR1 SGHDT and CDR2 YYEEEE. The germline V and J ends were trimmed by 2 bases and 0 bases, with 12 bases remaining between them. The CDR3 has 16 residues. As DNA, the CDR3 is TGTGCCAGCAGCTTATACACGTCGCTAGCCAAAAACATTCAGTACTTC. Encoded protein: CASSLYTSLAKNIQYF.

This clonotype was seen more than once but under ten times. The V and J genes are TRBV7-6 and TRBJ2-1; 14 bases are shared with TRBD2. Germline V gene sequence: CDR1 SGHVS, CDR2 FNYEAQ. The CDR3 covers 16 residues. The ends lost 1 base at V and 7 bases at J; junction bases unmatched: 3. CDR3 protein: CASSLGGLAGVNEQFF. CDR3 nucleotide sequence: TGTGCCAGCAGCTTAGGGGGACTAGCGGGAGTAAATGAGCAGTTCTTC.

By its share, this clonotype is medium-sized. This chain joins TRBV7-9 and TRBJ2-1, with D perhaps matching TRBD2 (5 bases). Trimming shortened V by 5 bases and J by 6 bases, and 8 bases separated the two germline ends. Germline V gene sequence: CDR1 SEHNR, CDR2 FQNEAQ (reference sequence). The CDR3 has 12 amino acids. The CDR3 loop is CASSTDSNEQFF. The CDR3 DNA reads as TGTGCCAGCAGCACGGACTCCAATGAGCAGTTCTTC.

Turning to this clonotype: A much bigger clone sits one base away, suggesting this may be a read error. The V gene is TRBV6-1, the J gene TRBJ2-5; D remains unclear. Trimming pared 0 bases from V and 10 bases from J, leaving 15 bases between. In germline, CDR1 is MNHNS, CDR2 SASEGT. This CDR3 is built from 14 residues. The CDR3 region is CASSEAGGSQSQYF. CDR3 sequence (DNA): TGTGCCAGCAGTGAAGCGGGTGGGTCACAGAGCCAGTACTTC.

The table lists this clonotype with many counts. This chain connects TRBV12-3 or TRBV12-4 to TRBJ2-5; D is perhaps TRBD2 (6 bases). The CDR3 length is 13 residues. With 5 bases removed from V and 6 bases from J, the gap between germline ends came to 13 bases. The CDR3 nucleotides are TGTGCCAGCAGTCGGGAGTTGGTACAGACCCAGTACTTC. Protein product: CASSRELVQTQYF.

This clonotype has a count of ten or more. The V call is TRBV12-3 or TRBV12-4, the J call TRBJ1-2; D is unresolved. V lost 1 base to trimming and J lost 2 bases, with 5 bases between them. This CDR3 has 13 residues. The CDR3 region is CASSLDANYGYTF. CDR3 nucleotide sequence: TGTGCCAGCAGTTTAGACGCGAACTATGGCTACACCTTC.

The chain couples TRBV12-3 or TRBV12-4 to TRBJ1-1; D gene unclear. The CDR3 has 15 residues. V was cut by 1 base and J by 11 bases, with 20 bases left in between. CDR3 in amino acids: CASSLGSSRMDWAFF. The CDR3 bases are TGTGCCAGCAGTTTAGGCAGCTCGAGAATGGACTGGGCTTTCTTT.

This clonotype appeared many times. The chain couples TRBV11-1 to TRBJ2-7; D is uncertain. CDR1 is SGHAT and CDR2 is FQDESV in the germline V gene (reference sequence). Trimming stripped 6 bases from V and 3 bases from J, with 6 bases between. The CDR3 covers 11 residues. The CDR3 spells CASSSIYEQYF. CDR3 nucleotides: TGTGCCAGCAGTTCTATCTACGAGCAGTACTTC.

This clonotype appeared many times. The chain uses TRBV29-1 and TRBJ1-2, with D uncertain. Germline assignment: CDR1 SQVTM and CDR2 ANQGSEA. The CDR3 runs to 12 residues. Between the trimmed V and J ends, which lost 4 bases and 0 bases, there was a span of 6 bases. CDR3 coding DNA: TGCAGCGTTGCCCGAACTAACTATGGCTACACCTTC. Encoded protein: CSVARTNYGYTF.

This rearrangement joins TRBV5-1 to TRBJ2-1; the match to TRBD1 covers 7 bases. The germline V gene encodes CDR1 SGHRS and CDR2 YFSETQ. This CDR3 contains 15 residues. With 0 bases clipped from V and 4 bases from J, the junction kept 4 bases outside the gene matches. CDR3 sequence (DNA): TGCGCCAGCAGCTTGGGACAGGGTAGATACAATGAGCAGTTCTTC. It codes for CASSLGQGRYNEQFF.

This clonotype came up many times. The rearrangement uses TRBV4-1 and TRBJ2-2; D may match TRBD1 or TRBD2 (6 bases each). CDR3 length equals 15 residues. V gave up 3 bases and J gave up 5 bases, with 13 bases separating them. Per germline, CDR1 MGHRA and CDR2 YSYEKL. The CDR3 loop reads CASSHPGARTGELFF. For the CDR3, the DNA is TGCGCCAGCAGCCACCCGGGGGCGCGAACCGGGGAGCTGTTTTTT.

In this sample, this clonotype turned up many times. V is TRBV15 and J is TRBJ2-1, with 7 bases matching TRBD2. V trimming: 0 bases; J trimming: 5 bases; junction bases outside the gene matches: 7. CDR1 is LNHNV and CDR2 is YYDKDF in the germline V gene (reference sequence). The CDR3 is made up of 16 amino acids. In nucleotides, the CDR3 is TGTGCCACCAGCAGAGATCGGGCTAGCGGAAACAATGAGCAGTTCTTC. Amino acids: CATSRDRASGNNEQFF.

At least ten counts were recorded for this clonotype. This CDR3 reads CASSISPRRAGELFF. The CDR3 DNA sequence: TGTGCCAGTAGTATCTCCCCCCGGAGGGCCGGGGAGCTGTTTTTT. The J gene is TRBJ2-2, the V gene TRBV19; tentative D call: TRBD2 (6 bases). Germline CDR1 and CDR2: LNHDA and SQIVND (reference sequence). The CDR3 has 15 amino acids. The ends were cut back, 3 bases at V and 6 bases at J, with 14 bases in the middle.